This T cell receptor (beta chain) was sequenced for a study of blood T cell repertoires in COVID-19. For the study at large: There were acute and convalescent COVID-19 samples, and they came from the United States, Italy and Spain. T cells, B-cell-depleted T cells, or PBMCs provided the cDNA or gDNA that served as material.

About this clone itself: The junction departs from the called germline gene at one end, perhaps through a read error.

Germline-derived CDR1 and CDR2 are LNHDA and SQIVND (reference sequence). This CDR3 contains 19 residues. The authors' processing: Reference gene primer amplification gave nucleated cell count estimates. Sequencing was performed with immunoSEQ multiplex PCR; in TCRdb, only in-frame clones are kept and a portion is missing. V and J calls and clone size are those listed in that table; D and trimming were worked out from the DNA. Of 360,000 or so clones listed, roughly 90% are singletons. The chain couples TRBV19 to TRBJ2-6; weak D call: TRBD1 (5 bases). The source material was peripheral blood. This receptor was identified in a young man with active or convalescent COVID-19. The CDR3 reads CASSIELRTATSGANVLTF. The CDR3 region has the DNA TGTGCCAGTAGTATAGAGTTGCGAACAGCTACCTCTGGGGCCAACGTGCTGACTTTC.